The sequence of this TCR beta chain was determined in a study of control samples from healthy donors and cancer patients. The CDR3 runs 11 residues. Trimming removed 4 bases at V and 7 bases at J, with 5 bases between. Germline CDR1 and CDR2: SGHDT and YYEEEE. Here immunoSEQ multiplex PCR was the method, and the copy in TCRdb shows in-frame clones only, minus some. This table has about 140,000 clones, 85% to 95% appearing once. This receptor was obtained from a man in his forties or fifties in good health. Specimen: blood. The chain carries TRBV5-6 and TRBJ2-2; D unresolved. CDR3 coding DNA: TGTGCCAGCAGCGGGTACGGGGAGCTGTTTTTT. It yields the protein CASSGYGELFF.